These 19 T cell receptor beta chains were sequenced from one sample in a study of low-dose radiotherapy and immunotherapy resistance in tumors. TRAV- and TRBV-specific primers primed first-strand cDNA, covering alpha and beta chains. TCR amplification involved around 22 PCR cycles with a constant-region primer and V-primer adapter. One entry per CDR3 protein, called by TCRdb with MiXCR from the reads. There are 80,000 or so distinct CDR3 sequences in the sample; less than 20% occur only once, and 1.3% to 1.5% lies in the top ten. Time point denoted: after trial treatment. Treatment given: LDRT plus nivolumab, ipilimumab, low-dose cyclophosphamide and aspirin (RACIN trial). The specimen comprised PBMCs, sampled after low-dose radiotherapy plus immunotherapy. Receptor source: a male donor with prostate cancer.

The sample holds many counts of this clonotype. The genes are TRBV7-2 and TRBJ1-2; D may be TRBD1 (5 bases). V lost 6 bases and J lost 4, with 18 bases in between. The CDR3 spans 15 residues. Germline V CDR1 and CDR2: SGHTA, FQGNSA. DNA for the CDR3: TGTGCCAGCAGACTCGCAGGGACCTCGAGCTATGGCTACACCTTC. It codes for CASRLAGTSSYGYTF. Together with reference TRBV7-2 and TRBJ1-2, the CDR3 gives the full variable domain: GAGVSQSPSNKVTEKGKDVELRCDPISGHTALYWYRQSLGQGLEFLIYFQGNSAPDKSGLPSDRFSAERTGGSVSTLTIQRTQQEDSAVYLCASRLAGTSSYGYTFGSGTRLTVV.

This clonotype was counted many times. A read error is likely here: a far larger clone is one base away. The chain is built from TRBV5-1 and TRBJ2-7, with 9 bases identical to TRBD1. This CDR3 region has 15 residues. Germline V gene sequence: CDR1 SGHRS, CDR2 YFSETQ. After removal of 0 bases from V and 7 bases from J, the junction contained 8 bases not matched to a gene. CDR3 residues: CASSLGGQGLNEQYF. The CDR3 region has the DNA TGCGCCAGCAGCTTGGGGGGACAGGGCCTCAATGAGCAGTACTTC.

This clonotype was seen at least ten times. This chain connects TRBV10-3 to TRBJ2-7; 9 nucleotides agree with TRBD2. Looked up from germline, CDR1 is ENHRY and CDR2 is SYGVKD. The CDR3 consists of 17 residues. The ends lost 4 bases at V and 0 bases at J; junction bases unmatched: 10. CDR3 bases: TGTGCCATCAGTGGAGGGGCTAGCGGGGCAAGCTCCTACGAGCAGTACTTC. Its translation: CAISGGASGASSYEQYF.

This clonotype was observed at least ten times. The rearrangement uses TRBV5-6 and TRBJ1-1; D is unresolved. Trimming took 1 base from V and 1 from J, leaving 17 bases between them. This CDR3 is built from 17 residues. Looked up from germline, CDR1 is SGHDT and CDR2 is YYEEEE. The CDR3 sequence: CASSLMSGLWSNTEAFF. The CDR3, as DNA: TGTGCCAGCAGCTTGATGTCCGGCCTATGGTCGAACACTGAAGCTTTCTTT.

This clonotype was seen many times. V gene TRBV28 combines with J gene TRBJ2-5, with 11 bases fitting TRBD2. Germline CDR1 MDHEN, CDR2 SYDVKM. After removal of 11 bases from V and 3 bases from J, the junction contained 11 bases not matched to a gene. The CDR3 runs to 15 residues. Here the CDR3 DNA reads TGTGCCTCTCCCTGGGGGACTAGCGGAGAAGAGACCCAGTACTTC. Protein product: CASPWGTSGEETQYF. The variable domain in full, completed from reference TRBV28 and TRBJ2-5, reads DVKVTQSSRYLVKRTGEKVFLECVQDMDHENMFWYRQDPGLGLRLIYFSYDVKMKEKGDIPEGYSVSREKKERFSLILESASTNQTSMYLCASPWGTSGEETQYFGPGTRLLVL.

This clonotype was observed many times. V and J are TRBV6-6 and TRBJ2-1; a weak D match, TRBD2 (5 bases). CDR3 size: 18 residues. The germline gives CDR1 MNHNY, CDR2 SVGAGI (reference sequence). Trimming left V 1 base short and J 5 bases short, with 21 bases between. CDR3 region: CASSYWARRKSPNNEQFF. The CDR3 region has the DNA TGTGCCAGCAGTTACTGGGCCCGGAGGAAATCCCCCAACAATGAGCAGTTCTTC.

Regarding this clonotype: This may arise from a read error, as a much more abundant clone is one base away. The chain is built from TRBV7-9 and TRBJ2-4; the D call may be TRBD1 or TRBD2 (5 bases each). CDR1 SEHNR and CDR2 FQNEAQ come from the germline V gene (reference sequence). With 1 base removed from V and 0 bases from J, the gap between germline ends came to 7 bases. The CDR3 is 15 amino acids. This chain's CDR3 is CASSLGGTAKNIQYF. In nucleotides, the CDR3 is TGTGCCAGCAGCTTAGGTGGGACAGCCAAAAACATTCAGTACTTC.

This clonotype was recorded many times. This chain joins TRBV15 and TRBJ2-3; TRBD2 agrees at 8 bases. This CDR3 contains 15 residues. Trimming took 3 bases from V and 5 from J; bases not matched to a gene: 7. Germline CDR1 is LNHNV and CDR2 is YYDKDF (reference sequence). The CDR3 coding sequence is TGTGCCACCAGCAGCGGGGGACTAGATGGAGATACGCAGTATTTT. Its protein product is CATSSGGLDGDTQYF.

Many counts were recorded for this clonotype. The V gene is TRBV20-1, the J gene TRBJ1-1; no reliable D call. Germline loops: CDR1 DFQATT, CDR2 SNEGSKA (reference sequence). The CDR3 consists of 12 residues. V was pared by 7 bases and J by 2 bases, with 11 bases between. The CDR3 DNA sequence: TGCAGTGGTGTACGGCAAAACACTGAAGCTTTCTTT. It codes for CSGVRQNTEAFF.

This clonotype was recorded at least ten times. V is TRBV20-1 and J is TRBJ1-5, with 8 bases lining up with TRBD1. V shed 6 bases and J 4 bases; nucleotides not matched to a gene: 5. Looked up from germline, CDR1 is DFQATT and CDR2 is SNEGSKA (reference sequence). The CDR3 extends over 13 amino acids. CDR3 nucleotide sequence: TGCAGTGCCCCGGGACAGGAGAATCAGCCCCAGCATTTT. Protein product: CSAPGQENQPQHF.

A few counts support this clonotype. A much larger clone is a single base away; this may be a read error. The chain has TRBV7-9 and TRBJ2-2, with 7 bases matching TRBD2. The CDR3 runs to 16 residues. The V gene's germline CDR1 is SEHNR and CDR2 FQNEAQ (reference sequence). The CDR3 region has the DNA TGTGCCAACAGCAAATCGCTAGCGGTGAACACCGGGGAGCTGTTTTTT. This encodes CANSKSLAVNTGELFF.

For this clonotype: This may stem from a read error, because a much larger clone lies one nucleotide away. V and J are TRBV7-9 and TRBJ1-1, with D uncertain. The CDR3 contains 11 residues. Between the trimmed V and J ends, which lost 5 bases and 5 bases, there was a span of 6 bases. Germline V gives CDR1 SEHNR, CDR2 FQNEAQ (reference sequence). The CDR3 bases are TGTGCCAGCAGCATAACGACTGAAGCTTTCTTT. This sequence encodes CASSITTEAFF.

The chain employs TRBV2 and TRBJ2-1; TRBD1 or TRBD2 may be the D gene (5 bases each). The V and J ends lost 4 bases and 6 bases respectively, with 22 bases between them. Germline V gene data show CDR1 as SNHLY and CDR2 as FYNNEI. This CDR3 region has 17 residues. As DNA, the CDR3 is TGTGCCAGCAGTGGGGGGAATACCCTGATAAGGGGCAATGAGCAGTTCTTC. Translated, it gives CASSGGNTLIRGNEQFF.

There are a few counts of this clonotype. A far larger clone differs by one base, so this is likely a read error. CDR3 bases: TGTGCCACCATGGCGGGAGGGCCATCCAATGAGCAGTACTTC. Translated, it gives CATMAGGPSNEQYF. The chain uses TRBV15 and TRBJ2-5; 9 bases are shared with TRBD2. The CDR3 contains 14 residues. Unmatched junction bases numbered 14, after V lost 7 bases and J lost 11 bases. Germline V CDR1 and CDR2: LNHNV, YYDKDF (reference sequence).

The chain links TRBV3-1 to TRBJ1-1; 8 nucleotides agree with TRBD1. Germline CDR1 and CDR2: LGHDT and YNNKEL (reference sequence). With V trimmed by 4 bases and J by 0 bases, 4 bases remained unmatched. The CDR3 contains 15 residues. In DNA form, the CDR3 reads TGTGCCAGCAGCCCTCAGGGGGCGATGAACACTGAAGCTTTCTTT. Its translation is CASSPQGAMNTEAFF.

The table lists this clonotype with many counts. This chain links TRBV12-3 or TRBV12-4 with TRBJ2-1; 8 nucleotides match TRBD2. The CDR3 is made up of 13 amino acids. J gave up 5 bases and V 6 bases, and 3 bases lay outside the gene matches. As DNA, the CDR3 is TGTGCCAGCAGCCTCGGGAGGGACAATGAGCAGTTCTTC. As protein: CASSLGRDNEQFF.

A few counts support this clonotype. The rearrangement joins TRBV27 to TRBJ2-7, with D perhaps given as TRBD1 or TRBD2 (5 bases each). The germline V and J ends were trimmed by 6 bases and 0 bases, with 18 bases remaining between them. There are 16 residues in the CDR3. Germline loops: CDR1 MNHEY, CDR2 SMNVEV (reference sequence). The CDR3 protein is CASRARAGRDSYEQYF. The CDR3 region has the DNA TGTGCCAGCAGGGCACGGGCAGGGAGAGACTCCTACGAGCAGTACTTC.

This clonotype was counted at least ten times. The chain links TRBV29-1 to TRBJ1-1; D ambiguous. The CDR3 runs to 13 residues. Germline V gives CDR1 SQVTM, CDR2 ANQGSEA. With 3 bases removed from V and 5 bases from J, the gap between germline ends came to 13 bases. The CDR3 here is CSVERDAGTEAFF. In DNA form, the CDR3 reads TGCAGCGTTGAGAGAGACGCGGGGACTGAAGCTTTCTTT.

This clonotype has a count of ten or more. The gene calls are TRBV7-2 and TRBJ1-1; D is unresolved. The CDR3 length is 10 residues. V lost 2 bases to trimming and J lost 5 bases, with 0 bases between them. Germline values: CDR1 SGHTA, CDR2 FQGNSA. The DNA for the CDR3 is TGTGCCAGCAGCTTAACTGAAGCTTTCTTT. Protein: CASSLTEAFF.